The T cell receptor beta chain described here comes from a study of graft-versus-host responses after intestinal transplantation. Worth noting for this clone: Its antigen is still unknown.

TCRdb keeps only in-frame clones here, not all; method: immunoSEQ multiplex PCR. The repertoire holds approximately 97,000 clones, around 93% seen once, with over 0.06% in the top ten. The J segment lost 4 bases and the V segment lost 5 bases, leaving 8 bases of the junction unmatched. The CDR3 extends over 14 amino acids. Germline CDR1 is MNHEY and CDR2 is SMNVEV (reference sequence). The origin of this receptor is a human donor who was the organ donor for an intestinal transplant. The V and J genes are TRBV27 and TRBJ2-7; TRBD1 agrees at 7 bases. The input for sequencing was unstimulated CD8+ T cells sorted from spleen or lymph node cells, taken before transplant. The CDR3 DNA reads TGTGCCAGCAGTCCCTCCGACAGGGTTTACGAGCAGTACTTC. As protein: CASSPSDRVYEQYF.